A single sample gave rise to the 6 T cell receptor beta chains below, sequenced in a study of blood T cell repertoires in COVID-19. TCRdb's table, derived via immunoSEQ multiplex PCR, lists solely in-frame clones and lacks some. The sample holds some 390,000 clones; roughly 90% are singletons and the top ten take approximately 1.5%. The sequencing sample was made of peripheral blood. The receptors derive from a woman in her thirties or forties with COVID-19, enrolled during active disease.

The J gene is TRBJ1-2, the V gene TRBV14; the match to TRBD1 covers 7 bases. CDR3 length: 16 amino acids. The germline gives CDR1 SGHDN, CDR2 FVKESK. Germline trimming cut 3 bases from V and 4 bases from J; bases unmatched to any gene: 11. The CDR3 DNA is TGTGCCAGCAGCCACCACAGGGGAAGATGGACCTATGGCTACACCTTC. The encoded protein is CASSHHRGRWTYGYTF.

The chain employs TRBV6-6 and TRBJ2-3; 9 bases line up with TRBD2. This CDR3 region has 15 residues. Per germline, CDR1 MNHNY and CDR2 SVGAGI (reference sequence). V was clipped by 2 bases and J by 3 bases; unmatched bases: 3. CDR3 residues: CASSYPAGGTDTQYF. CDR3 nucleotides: TGTGCCAGCAGTTACCCCGCGGGGGGGACAGATACGCAGTATTTT.

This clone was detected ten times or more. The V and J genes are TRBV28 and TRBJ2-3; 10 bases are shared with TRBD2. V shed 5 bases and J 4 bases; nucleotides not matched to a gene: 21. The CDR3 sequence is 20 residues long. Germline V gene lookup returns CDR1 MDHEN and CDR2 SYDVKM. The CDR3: CASSPSDPEGLADGADTQYF. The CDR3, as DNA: TGTGCCAGCAGTCCCTCAGACCCTGAAGGACTAGCGGATGGGGCAGATACGCAGTATTTT.

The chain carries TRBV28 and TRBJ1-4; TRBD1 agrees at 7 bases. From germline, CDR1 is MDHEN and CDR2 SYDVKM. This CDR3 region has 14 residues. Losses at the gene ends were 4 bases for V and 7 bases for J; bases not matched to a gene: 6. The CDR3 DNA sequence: TGTGCCAGCAGTTCGAGGGACAGCCCTGAAAAACTGTTTTTT. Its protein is CASSSRDSPEKLFF.

For the CDR3, the DNA is TGTGCCAGCAGTGAAAGGCGGCTTCAAGAGACCCAGTACTTC. Its translation: CASSERRLQETQYF. This rearrangement joins TRBV2 to TRBJ2-5; D gene ambiguous. This CDR3 region has 14 residues. Between the trimmed V and J ends, which lost 2 bases and 2 bases, there was a span of 9 bases. CDR1 and CDR2 from the germline V gene are SNHLY and FYNNEI.

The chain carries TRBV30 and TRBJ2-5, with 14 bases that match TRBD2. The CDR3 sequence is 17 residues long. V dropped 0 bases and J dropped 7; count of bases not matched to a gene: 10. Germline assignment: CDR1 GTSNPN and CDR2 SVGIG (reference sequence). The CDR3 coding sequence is TGTGCCTGGAGTGTAGCGGGGACTAGCGGGAGTTATGGGACCCAGTACTTC. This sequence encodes CAWSVAGTSGSYGTQYF.